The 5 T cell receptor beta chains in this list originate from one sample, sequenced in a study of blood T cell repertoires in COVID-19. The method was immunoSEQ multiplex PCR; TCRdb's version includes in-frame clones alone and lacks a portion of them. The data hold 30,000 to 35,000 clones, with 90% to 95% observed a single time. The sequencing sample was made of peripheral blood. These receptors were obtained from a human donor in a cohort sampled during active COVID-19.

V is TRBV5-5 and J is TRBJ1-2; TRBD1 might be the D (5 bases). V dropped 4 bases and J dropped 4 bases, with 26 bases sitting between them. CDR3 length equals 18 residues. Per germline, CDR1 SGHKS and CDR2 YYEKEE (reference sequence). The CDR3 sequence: CASSGGDPYRTGFYGYTF. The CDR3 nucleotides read TGTGCCAGCAGCGGGGGGGATCCCTACAGAACCGGATTCTATGGCTACACCTTC.

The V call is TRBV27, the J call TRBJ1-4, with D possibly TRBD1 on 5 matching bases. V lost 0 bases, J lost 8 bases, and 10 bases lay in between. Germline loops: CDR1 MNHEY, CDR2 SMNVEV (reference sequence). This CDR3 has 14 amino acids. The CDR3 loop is CASSLSGAGEKLFF. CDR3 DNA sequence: TGTGCCAGCAGTTTATCTGGGGCGGGAGAAAAACTGTTTTTT.

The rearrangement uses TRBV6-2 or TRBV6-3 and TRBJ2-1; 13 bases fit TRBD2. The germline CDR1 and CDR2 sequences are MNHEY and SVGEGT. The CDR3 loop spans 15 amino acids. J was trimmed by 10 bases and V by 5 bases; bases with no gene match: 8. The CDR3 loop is CASSTGTSGTDEQFF. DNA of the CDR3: TGTGCCAGCAGTACCGGGACTAGCGGGACCGACGAGCAGTTCTTC.

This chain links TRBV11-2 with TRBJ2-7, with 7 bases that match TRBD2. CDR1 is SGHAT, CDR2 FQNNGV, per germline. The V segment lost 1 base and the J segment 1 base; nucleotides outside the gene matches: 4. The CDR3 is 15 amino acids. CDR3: CASSLGAGSSYEQYF. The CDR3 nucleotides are TGTGCCAGCAGCTTAGGAGCGGGATCGTCCTACGAGCAGTACTTC.

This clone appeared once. This chain's CDR3 is CAWSLYNEQFF. The DNA for the CDR3 is TGTGCCTGGAGCCTTTACAATGAGCAGTTCTTC. This sequence joins TRBV30 and TRBJ2-1, with unresolved D. Trimming took 3 bases from V and 4 from J, leaving 4 bases between them. The CDR3 covers 11 residues. Germline assignment: CDR1 GTSNPN and CDR2 SVGIG (reference sequence).